The present T cell receptor (beta chain) was sequenced within a study of CD4 and CD8 cells across lung adenocarcinoma regions (dated by TCRdb to the late 2010s). Describing the broader study: The study compared tumor centers with tumor margins to examine intratumor heterogeneity of the T cell receptor repertoire.

The receptor library was made with PCR. The listed sequencing device is HiSeq X Ten. TCRdb trimmed the raw reads at Q25, called clones with MiXCR and kept productive beta chains. A single entry per CDR3 protein holds the most common genes and DNA from its merged rows. Recorded for this sample are some 20,000 distinct CDR3 sequences; 50% to 55% of them occurred a single time. The ten largest account for around 25% of the sample. CDR3 length: 14 amino acids, cysteine to phenylalanine. The CDR3 DNA has 42 bases and is translated from base 1. V trim: 4 bases; J trim: 9 bases; unmatched bases: 2. According to the germline V gene (reference sequence), CDR1 reads MNHEY and CDR2 reads SMNVEV. Patients with localized lung adenocarcinoma, a subtype of non-small cell lung cancer, were used as donors. The centers of localized lung adenocarcinomas were where the samples came from. For TCR repertoire analysis, CD8+ T cells from tumor tissue were profiled separately from CD4+ T cells.

This clonotype is termed medium-sized (0.01 to 0.1%). Its antigen remains unidentified. Base quality data are lacking; no much larger clone is found one base away. The rearrangement combines TRBV27 with TRBJ2-1, with 14 bases aligning to TRBD2. The source of this sequence is a female donor with lung adenocarcinoma. The CD4 and CD8 labels of this study may be unreliable. Material: CD8+ T cells from the center of a lung tumor. Explained via the paper, the cell subset or site label denotes: tumor center region. The CDR3 sequence is CASSSGLAGAEQFF. The sequenced DNA is TGTGCCAGCAGTTCGGGACTAGCGGGAGCTGAGCAGTTCTTC.